The entry below describes one TCR beta chain. Its matching antigen is unknown. The entry originates in a study of yellow fever vaccine responses in identical twins. Study-level points and caveats: Twin vaccine T cell responses reportedly seemed partly convergent, partly personalized.

TCRdb reanalysed the RT-PCR reads using MiXCR and keeps one entry per CDR3 protein. The sample gives roughly 23,000 distinct CDR3 sequences, around 77% of which show up once; about 5% is in the top ten. CDR1 is SEHNR, CDR2 FQNEAQ, per germline (reference sequence). The length of the CDR3 is 15 residues. With 7 bases removed from V and 2 bases from J, the gap between germline ends came to 16 bases. The material sequenced was T cells from blood (PBMCs), unsorted or a sorted subset (not recorded which), taken before or after yellow fever vaccination (not recorded which). The receptor was isolated from a woman aged 18-29 years who received the yellow fever vaccine. The chain recombines TRBV7-9 with TRBJ2-3, with D perhaps matching TRBD1 (5 bases). The CDR3 nucleotides are TGTGCCAGCACCCCAGGGCGACTTTTCACAGATACGCAGTATTTT. Its protein product is CASTPGRLFTDTQYF.